The TCR beta chain under discussion was sequenced for a study of blood T cells in healthy people across ages (dated by TCRdb to between 2014 and 2017). In terms of the full investigation: In model experiments, template switching captured roughly one uniquely barcoded TCR beta cDNA molecule for every two T cells. To avoid experimental bias, donors of different ages were randomly spread across the sequencing lanes. To track age-related changes in TCR beta repertoire diversity, the study relied on deep sequencing normalized with unique cDNA molecular identifiers. Donors were grouped into four age groups: young (average about 15 years), middle-aged (39), aged (around 60) and long-lived (approximately 75). Using the same blood draw, the study looked at two additional independent replicas of 1 million unique cDNA reads for two donors, one aged 18 to 30 and the other aged 80 or older.

Receptor amplification or capture employed 5' RACE. For sequencing, an Illumina HiSeq 2500 was employed. A second PCR of about 7 to 12 cycles was run with a J-beta primer mix and a sample-barcoded 5' primer. A template-switch 5' adaptor carrying 12 random nucleotides introduced a unique molecular identifier onto each TCR beta cDNA molecule. Each sample yielded at least 3 million CDR3-containing paired-end reads. First-strand cDNA was synthesized from all RNA with the Mint cDNA synthesis kit, primed by a TRBC-specific oligonucleotide. After uracil-DNA glycosylase treatment, a first 18-cycle PCR used universal primers M1SS and BC2_uni_R on all cDNA. In the original analysis: Each sample was normalized by randomly selecting 1 million high-quality reads, each carrying a distinct molecular identifier. Instead of being binned into consensus sequences, reads that shared molecular identifiers were thrown out. MiTCR, with a Q25 quality threshold and the strictest error-elimination algorithm, was used for CDR3 identification, clonotype clustering and error correction. A nonparametric unseen species model with Euler transformation was used to estimate lower-bound total TCR beta diversity. Clones were called with MiXCR by TCRdb after fastp trimmed the public reads at Q25, and only in-frame beta chains were retained. Each CDR3 protein gets just one entry, which takes the most common genes and DNA from the rows behind it. None of the V and J calls come from the authors' own analysis; TCRdb made them. This sample holds 550,000 to 750,000 distinct CDR3 sequences; around 21% were observed only once. Of the sample, 3% to 4% is held by the ten largest clones.

V trim: 3 bases; J trim: 6 bases; unmatched bases: 4. The germline V gene sets CDR1 to SGHDT and CDR2 to YYEEEE. CDR3 length: 14 amino acids, cysteine to phenylalanine. CDR3 DNA only is kept here, 42 bases in frame from base 1. What the study reported, not specific to this receptor: There was a strong correlation between observed TCR beta diversity and the percentage of naive T cells measured by flow cytometry. Estimates of total diversity from one million sequenced T cells were regarded as lower bounds and underestimates. Conclusive comparison of naive and antigen-experienced compartments was prevented by the profiling of bulk unsorted PBMCs. Compared with the aged group, the long-lived group had more naive CD4+ T cells, fewer expanded clones and increased TCR diversity, suggesting age selection. As age increased, observed TCR beta diversity per million T cells dropped in a roughly linear way, and a significant reduction was already evident by age 40. Donor CMV infection status was unknown, potentially confounding age-related changes in expanded clonotypes.

In the case of this clonotype: Its recognized antigen is unknown. Base qualities are not provided; no much larger clone lies one nucleotide away.

Donors were a few dozen systemically healthy Caucasian individuals from Russia aged roughly 6 to 90 years. Each donor gave 8 to 10 milliliters of peripheral blood, drawn into EDTA-treated Vacutainer tubes. Ficoll-Paque density-gradient centrifugation was used to isolate PBMCs, with at least 7 million per sample. Total RNA, at least 6 micrograms per sample, was extracted from PBMCs with Trizol reagent. Naive CD45RAhigh/CD27high T cell percentages were measured by flow cytometry on a PBMC aliquot from every donor. This sequence originates from a man aged 65-85 years in good health. The material sequenced was blood. The V gene is TRBV5-6 and the J gene is TRBJ2-4, and 9 junction bases match TRBD2. DNA sequence: TGTGCCAGCAGCTGGGGGACTAGCCCAAACATTCAGTACTTC. The resulting protein is CASSWGTSPNIQYF.